A selection of T cell receptor beta chains follows, all from one sample in a study of blood T cell repertoires in COVID-19. TCRdb's table, derived via immunoSEQ multiplex PCR, lists solely in-frame clones and lacks some. The data show more than 130,000 clones, just under 90% seen once. The sequencing input was peripheral blood. The source is a woman in her forties with acute or convalescent COVID-19. The CDR3 runs from the conserved cysteine through the conserved F or W. Fields, in order: D gene, CDR3 length, clone size, V gene, J gene, CDR3 protein, CDR3 DNA. The D gene is left open where the match is weak. Not all rows give a size; the values are once, few, many and, for expanded clones, a class.

>NA|17|NA|TRBV5-8|TRBJ2-1
CASSSSLAGAGYNEQFF
TGTGCCAGCTCCAGTTCTCTCGCGGGGGCCGGCTACAATGAGCAGTTCTTC
>NA|12|NA|TRBV29-1|TRBJ1-1
CSVEVRGTEAFF
TGCAGCGTTGAAGTCAGGGGTACTGAAGCTTTCTTT
>NA|12|NA|TRBV29-1|TRBJ2-5
CSPATIRGTQYF
TGCAGCCCTGCGACTATACGAGGGACCCAGTACTTC
>TRBD2|16|once|TRBV7-9|TRBJ2-1
CASTLPGSSGYNEQFF
TGTGCCAGCACCCTCCCGGGGTCTAGCGGTTACAATGAGCAGTTCTTC
>NA|13|NA|TRBV6-2/TRBV6-3|TRBJ2-3
CASSLASSDTQYF
TGTGCCAGCAGCCTAGCATCGAGTGATACGCAGTATTTT
>NA|11|NA|TRBV20-1|TRBJ2-7
CSARDVYEQYF
TGCAGTGCTAGAGACGTCTACGAGCAGTACTTC
>NA|19|NA|TRBV3-1/TRBV3-2|TRBJ1-1
CASSHFRSPLDGEDTEAFF
TGTGCCAGCAGCCACTTCCGGTCCCCTTTGGACGGGGAGGACACTGAAGCTTTCTTT
>TRBD1|15|NA|TRBV10-3|TRBJ1-5
CAISENRGENQPQHF
TGTGCCATCAGTGAGAACAGGGGGGAGAATCAGCCCCAGCATTTT
>NA|12|NA|TRBV30|TRBJ1-2
CAWTGGGYGYTF
TGTGCCTGGACCGGGGGAGGCTATGGCTACACCTTC
>NA|15|NA|TRBV7-2|TRBJ1-2
CASSFDVKVGYGYTF
TGTGCCAGCAGCTTCGATGTTAAGGTCGGGTATGGCTACACCTTC
>TRBD1|15|NA|TRBV18|TRBJ1-1
CASSQLTGANTEAFF
TGTGCCAGCTCACAGCTGACAGGGGCGAACACTGAAGCTTTCTTT
>TRBD2|16|NA|TRBV7-8|TRBJ2-1
CASSPLGGALSNEQFF
TGTGCCAGCAGCCCCCTCGGGGGGGCCTTAAGCAATGAGCAGTTCTTC
>NA|14|NA|TRBV7-2|TRBJ1-5
CASSHGGNRQPQHF
TGTGCCAGCAGCCACGGGGGGAATCGGCAGCCCCAGCATTTT
>NA|16|NA|TRBV18|TRBJ2-7
CASSPPLGQISYEQYF
TGTGCCAGCTCACCTCCATTAGGACAAATCTCCTACGAGCAGTACTTC
>TRBD1|15|NA|TRBV7-8|TRBJ1-2
CASSRDGTGAEGYTF
TGTGCCAGCAGCCGCGACGGGACAGGGGCGGAAGGCTACACCTTC
>NA|14|NA|TRBV19|TRBJ1-6
CASSPGVRRSPLHF
TGTGCCAGTAGTCCGGGGGTACGGCGATCACCCCTCCACTTT
>NA|12|NA|TRBV2|TRBJ2-7
CASTKDSYEQYF
TGTGCCAGCACCAAGGACAGCTACGAGCAGTACTTC
>TRBD1|18|NA|TRBV7-2|TRBJ2-3
CASSLEGGRPVFPDTQYF
TGTGCCAGCAGCTTAGAAGGGGGCCGACCTGTTTTTCCAGATACGCAGTATTTT
>TRBD2|16|NA|TRBV7-2|TRBJ2-5
CASSRTSGARQETQYF
TGTGCCAGCAGCCGGACTAGCGGAGCAAGGCAAGAGACCCAGTACTTC
>NA|13|NA|TRBV19|TRBJ2-1
CASSIGGVDEQFF
TGTGCCAGTAGTATAGGGGGGGTGGATGAGCAGTTCTTC
>TRBD1|14|NA|TRBV5-1|TRBJ1-4
CASSQDRGYEKLFF
TGCGCCAGCAGCCAGGACAGGGGATATGAAAAACTGTTTTTT
>NA|15|NA|TRBV19|TRBJ1-1
CASNWGGIVDTEAFF
TGTGCCAGTAATTGGGGCGGGATCGTGGACACTGAAGCTTTCTTT
>NA|13|NA|TRBV6-5|TRBJ1-2
CASSPRVNYGYTF
TGTGCCAGCAGCCCCAGGGTTAACTATGGCTACACCTTC
>NA|11|NA|TRBV20-1|TRBJ1-1
CSGGRNTEAFF
TGCAGTGGGGGGCGGAACACTGAAGCTTTCTTT
>NA|12|few|TRBV20-1|TRBJ2-7
CSASPGRYEQYF
TGCAGTGCTAGTCCAGGGCGCTACGAGCAGTACTTC
>NA|14|NA|TRBV7-9|TRBJ1-4
CASTETPTNEKLFF
TGTGCCAGCACCGAGACACCAACTAATGAAAAACTGTTTTTT
>TRBD2|17|NA|TRBV7-3|TRBJ2-5
CASSLIGTSGPQETQYF
TGTGCCAGCAGCTTAATCGGGACTAGCGGCCCCCAAGAGACCCAGTACTTC
>TRBD1|15|NA|TRBV19|TRBJ1-4
CASSIKTGGNEKLFF
TGTGCCAGTAGTATCAAGACAGGGGGCAATGAAAAACTGTTTTTT
>TRBD1|13|once|TRBV7-3|TRBJ2-1
CASSSNRGNEQFF
TGTGCCAGCAGCTCAAACAGGGGCAATGAGCAGTTCTTC
>NA|13|NA|TRBV11-1|TRBJ2-7
CASSQIGGYEQYF
TGTGCCAGCAGTCAGATCGGGGGCTACGAGCAGTACTTC
>NA|15|NA|TRBV12-5|TRBJ2-2
CASGLVLRASGELFF
TGTGCTAGTGGTTTGGTACTCAGGGCATCCGGGGAGCTGTTTTTT
>TRBD1|16|NA|TRBV19|TRBJ1-6
CASSPGQGARNSPLHF
TGTGCCAGTAGTCCAGGACAGGGGGCGAGAAATTCACCCCTCCACTTT
>NA|12|NA|TRBV30|TRBJ1-1
CAWSVSYSSAFF
TGTGCCTGGAGTGTAAGTTATAGCTCAGCTTTCTTT
>TRBD1|15|NA|TRBV5-1|TRBJ2-1
CASSLLGQTYNEQFF
TGCGCCAGCAGCTTGCTGGGACAGACCTACAATGAGCAGTTCTTC
>NA|12|once|TRBV5-1|TRBJ1-2
CASSLGAYGYTF
TGCGCCAGCAGCTTGGGGGCCTATGGCTACACCTTC